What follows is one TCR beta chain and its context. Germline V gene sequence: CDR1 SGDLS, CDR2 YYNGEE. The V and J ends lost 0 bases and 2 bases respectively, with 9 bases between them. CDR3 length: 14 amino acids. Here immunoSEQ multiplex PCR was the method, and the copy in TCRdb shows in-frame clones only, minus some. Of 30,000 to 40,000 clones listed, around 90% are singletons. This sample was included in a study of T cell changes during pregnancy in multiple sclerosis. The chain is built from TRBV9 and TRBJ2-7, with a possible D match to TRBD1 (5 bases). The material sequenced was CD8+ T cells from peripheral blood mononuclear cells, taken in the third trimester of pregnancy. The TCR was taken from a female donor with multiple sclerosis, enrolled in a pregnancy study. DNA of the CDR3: TGTGCCAGCAGCGTAGAGCCAGGGACCTACGAGCAGTACTTC. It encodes CASSVEPGTYEQYF.